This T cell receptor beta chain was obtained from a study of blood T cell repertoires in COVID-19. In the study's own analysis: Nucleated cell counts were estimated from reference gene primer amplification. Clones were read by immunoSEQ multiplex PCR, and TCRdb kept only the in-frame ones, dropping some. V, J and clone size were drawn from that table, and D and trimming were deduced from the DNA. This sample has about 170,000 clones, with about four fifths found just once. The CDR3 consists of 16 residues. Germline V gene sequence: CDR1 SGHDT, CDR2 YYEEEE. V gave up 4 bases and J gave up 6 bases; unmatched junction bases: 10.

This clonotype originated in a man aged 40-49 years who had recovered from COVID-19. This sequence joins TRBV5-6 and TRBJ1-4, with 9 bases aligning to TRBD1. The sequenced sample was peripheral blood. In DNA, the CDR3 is TGTGCCAGCAGCCCCCAGGGACAGGGTATATATGAAAAACTGTTTTTT. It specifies CASSPQGQGIYEKLFF. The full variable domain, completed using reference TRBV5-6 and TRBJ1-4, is DAGVTQSPTHLIKTRGQQVTLRCSPKSGHDTVSWYQQALGQGPQFIFQYYEEEERQRGNFPDRFSGHQFPNYSSELNVNALLLGDSALYLCASSPQGQGIYEKLFFGSGTQLSVL.